A single sample gave rise to the 6 T cell receptor beta chains below, sequenced in a study of blood T cell repertoires in COVID-19. Method: immunoSEQ multiplex PCR; TCRdb's copy keeps in-frame clones and lacks some. The table has about 260,000 clones, about 80% seen once. Sequencing input: PBMCs or T cells enriched from blood (not recorded which). The receptor set was obtained from a man aged 25 to 40 with acute COVID-19.

The chain is built from TRBV4-2 and TRBJ1-2, with 8 bases lining up with TRBD1. The CDR3 runs 15 residues. The junction had 10 bases not matched to a gene; V was cut back by 3 bases and J by 7 bases. The germline CDR1 and CDR2 sequences are LGHNA and YNFKEQ. The DNA for the CDR3 is TGTGCCAGCAGCCAGATACCAGGGGGCGCCGGTGGCTACACCTTC. As protein: CASSQIPGGAGGYTF.

This chain connects TRBV14 to TRBJ2-6, with 7 bases identical to TRBD2. With V trimmed by 4 bases and J by 12 bases, 6 bases remained unmatched. The CDR3 loop spans 13 amino acids. Germline V CDR1 and CDR2: SGHDN, FVKESK. Here the CDR3 DNA reads TGTGCCAGCAGCCCCGCGGGGAGGGGCGTCCTGACTTTC. Translation gives CASSPAGRGVLTF.

The rearrangement uses TRBV7-8 and TRBJ2-3; 9 nucleotides line up with TRBD1. The germline gives CDR1 SGHVS, CDR2 FQNEAQ. The V and J ends lost 5 bases and 4 bases, in that order; junction bases with no gene match: 22. The CDR3 covers 20 residues. CDR3 protein: CASSPFLRDRVLGGPDTQYF. In DNA, the CDR3 is TGTGCCAGCAGCCCCTTCCTCCGGGACAGGGTCCTAGGCGGGCCAGATACGCAGTATTTT.

The chain couples TRBV6-1 to TRBJ1-1; possible D gene TRBD1, 6 bases. Trimming pared 3 bases from V and 5 bases from J, leaving 10 bases between. CDR3 size: 13 residues. Germline lookup yields CDR1 MNHNS and CDR2 SASEGT. CDR3 in DNA: TGTGCCAGCAGTGAGACCACAGGGACTGAAGCTTTCTTT. Its translation is CASSETTGTEAFF.

The CDR3 reads CASSRDRNQPQHF. In nucleotides, the CDR3 is TGTGCCAGCAGCCGGGACAGAAATCAGCCCCAGCATTTT. The genes are TRBV12-3 or TRBV12-4 and TRBJ1-5, with 7 bases lining up with TRBD1. This CDR3 region has 13 residues. The V and J ends lost 6 bases and 4 bases, in that order; junction bases with no gene match: 3.

The chain uses TRBV5-6 and TRBJ2-2; possible D gene TRBD1, 5 bases. V lost 4 bases and J lost 4, with 14 bases in between. This CDR3 is 15 amino acids long. Germline V gives CDR1 SGHDT, CDR2 YYEEEE. The CDR3 loop reads CASSPRVSTTGELFF. The CDR3 DNA reads as TGTGCCAGCAGCCCCAGGGTTTCGACCACCGGGGAGCTGTTTTTT. Using reference TRBV5-6 and TRBJ2-2 for the parts outside the CDR3, the full variable domain is DAGVTQSPTHLIKTRGQQVTLRCSPKSGHDTVSWYQQALGQGPQFIFQYYEEEERQRGNFPDRFSGHQFPNYSSELNVNALLLGDSALYLCASSPRVSTTGELFFGEGSRLTVL.